The source of this TCR beta chain is a study of OX40 agonist ivuxolimab in advanced cancers. Study observations and caveats: Several nonresponders also turned out to have low normalized T-cell clonal expansion.

The germline gives CDR1 SGHRS, CDR2 YFSETQ. V shed 6 bases and J shed 7 bases, with 14 bases lying between them. The CDR3 contains 12 residues. Using immunoSEQ multiplex PCR, the repertoire was profiled, and TCRdb retains in-frame clones only, with some absent. The data contain about 14,000 clones, roughly 89% of them singletons. This clone was found a few times. The antigen remains unidentified. The chain links TRBV5-1 to TRBJ2-7; TRBD1 might be the D (6 bases). Sequences were derived from CD4+ or CD8+ T cells sorted from blood, sampled in a trial of the OX40 agonist ivuxolimab. The sequence derives from an adult with an advanced solid tumor such as melanoma, head and neck, liver or kidney cancer. The CDR3 bases are TGCGCCAGCAACCGACAGGATGGGGAGCAGTACTTC. Translated: CASNRQDGEQYF.